Each of the 25 T cell receptor beta chains below was sequenced from the same sample in a study of molecular identifiers for immune sequencing clone quantification. TCRdb re-called the PCR reads with MiXCR, one entry per CDR3 protein. Of approximately 670,000 distinct CDR3 sequences in the sample, just under 20% are singletons; the top ten hold 0.85%. The specimen was naive CD8+ T cells from blood, with Jurkat cell RNA spiked in. This sample's subset: FACS-sorted CD8+CD4-CCR7+CD45RA+ naive T cells. The receptors were sampled from a human donor in good health. Some libraries in this study had Jurkat cell RNA spiked in.

The chain has TRBV6-5 and TRBJ2-1, with 15 bases fitting TRBD2. Germline V gene lookup returns CDR1 MNHEY and CDR2 SVGAGI. Trimming cost V 6 bases and J 8 bases; bases outside gene matches: 8. CDR3 length: 16 amino acids. In DNA form, the CDR3 reads TGTGCCAGCAGATATCGGACTAGCGGGGGGGCCGATGAGCAGTTCTTC. Translation gives CASRYRTSGGADEQFF.

This clonotype was detected a few times. This sequence may be a read error, since a much larger clone differs from it by one base. The genes are TRBV5-5 and TRBJ2-3, with TRBD1 identical over 8 bases. V was clipped by 4 bases and J by 0 bases; unmatched bases: 4. The germline V gene encodes CDR1 SGHKS and CDR2 YYEKEE (reference sequence). This CDR3 contains 15 residues. The DNA of the CDR3 is TGTGCCAGCAGCGCGGGACAGGTTAGCACAGATACGCAGTATTTT. It yields the protein CASSAGQVSTDTQYF.

As for this clonotype: A single base separates this from a much larger clone, so it may be a read error. The chain links TRBV19 to TRBJ2-7; D possibly uses TRBD1 or TRBD2 (5 bases each). Germline CDR1 reads LNHDA; CDR2 reads SQIVND (reference sequence). This CDR3 has 12 residues. V was shortened by 9 bases and J by 1 base, with 10 bases between the two germline ends. CDR3 sequence (DNA): TGTGCCAGGGGGACGCCTTCCTACGAGCAGTACTTC. Residues: CARGTPSYEQYF.

The table lists this clonotype with many counts. The chain recombines TRBV4-1 with TRBJ2-5, with D uncertain. CDR1 is MGHRA and CDR2 is YSYEKL in the germline V gene. The V end lost 1 base, the J end lost 4 bases, and 10 bases lay between the germline ends. The CDR3 runs to 14 residues. The CDR3 region is CASSQVGQRETQYF. CDR3 DNA: TGCGCCAGCAGCCAAGTCGGTCAGCGAGAGACCCAGTACTTC.

Comments on this clonotype: Compared with germline, one end of the junction differs, possibly owing to a read error. The V and J genes are TRBV20-1 and TRBJ1-1; TRBD1 matches at 10 bases. CDR3 length equals 13 residues. CDR1 DFQATT and CDR2 SNEGSKA come from the germline V gene (reference sequence). The CDR3, as DNA: TGCAGTGCTACGGGACAGGGGCTCACTGAAGCTTCCTTT. As protein: CSATGQGLTEASF.

There are many counts of this clonotype. The chain couples TRBV6-5 to TRBJ2-7; D not certain. This CDR3 is built from 12 residues. V lost 2 bases and J lost 7, with 9 bases in between. Germline loops: CDR1 MNHEY, CDR2 SVGAGI. The CDR3 sequence: CASSYDGWEQYF. DNA for the CDR3: TGTGCCAGCAGTTACGACGGTTGGGAGCAGTACTTC.

As regards this clonotype: A much bigger clone sits one base away, suggesting this may be a read error. V usage is TRBV2 and J usage is TRBJ2-7; weak D call: TRBD2 (7 bases). The length of the CDR3 is 14 residues. Germline CDR1 SNHLY, CDR2 FYNNEI. DNA of the CDR3: TGTGCCGGCAGTGAAGGGGGACTACTGTACGAGCAGTACTTC. Translation gives CAGSEGGLLYEQYF.

This clonotype was picked up a small number of times. The chain uses TRBV18 and TRBJ2-7, with 10 bases lining up with TRBD1. Germline V gene data show CDR1 as KGHSH and CDR2 as LQKENI. After removal of 6 bases from V and 2 bases from J, the junction contained 10 bases not matched to a gene. This CDR3 comprises 16 residues. The CDR3 loop reads CASSQPGTGVPYEQYF. CDR3 bases: TGTGCCAGCTCCCAACCAGGGACAGGGGTTCCCTACGAGCAGTACTTC.

This sequence joins TRBV24-1 and TRBJ2-5, with TRBD2 matching 14 bases. Trimming cost V 4 bases and J 4 bases; bases outside gene matches: 4. CDR3 length equals 16 residues. Germline lookup yields CDR1 KGHDR and CDR2 SFDVKD. The CDR3 reads CATSDTGLAGVETQYF. CDR3 nucleotides: TGTGCCACCAGTGACACGGGACTAGCGGGAGTAGAGACCCAGTACTTC.

This clonotype was seen repeatedly, ten times or more. The chain employs TRBV9 and TRBJ2-7; D perhaps matches TRBD1 (6 bases). V gave up 1 base and J gave up 0 bases, with 11 bases separating them. Germline values: CDR1 SGDLS, CDR2 YYNGEE. The CDR3 sequence is 15 residues long. The CDR3: CASSVSGQNSYEQYF. CDR3 sequence (DNA): TGTGCCAGCAGCGTATCTGGACAGAACTCCTACGAGCAGTACTTC.

This clonotype showed up many times. This rearrangement joins TRBV5-6 to TRBJ1-1, with D possibly being TRBD1 (5 bases). V was pared by 1 base and J by 3 bases, with 13 bases between. CDR1 and CDR2 from the germline V gene are SGHDT and YYEEEE. This CDR3 is 15 amino acids long. The DNA for the CDR3 is TGTGCCAGCAGCTTGATTGAGGGGCTGCACACTGAAGCTTTCTTT. Protein sequence: CASSLIEGLHTEAFF.

This clonotype was observed many times. This sequence joins TRBV6-2 or TRBV6-3 and TRBJ1-1, with unresolved D. The CDR3 is made up of 15 amino acids. V lost 6 bases, J lost 0 bases, and 14 bases lay in between. Looked up from germline, CDR1 is MNHEY and CDR2 is SVGEGT. CDR3: CASSLDINMNTEAFF. The CDR3 region has the DNA TGTGCCAGCAGCCTAGACATTAACATGAACACTGAAGCTTTCTTT.

The chain is built from TRBV3-1 and TRBJ1-2, with D tentatively TRBD1 (5 bases). Looked up from germline, CDR1 is LGHDT and CDR2 is YNNKEL (reference sequence). V dropped 3 bases and J dropped 2 bases, with 22 bases sitting between them. The CDR3 covers 18 residues. The CDR3, as DNA: TGTGCCAGCAGCCATAGTTCCCGAGCGGGGCCCCGGAACTATGGCTACACCTTC. Translating it yields CASSHSSRAGPRNYGYTF.

This clonotype was counted many times. The rearrangement uses TRBV29-1 and TRBJ2-3; 9 bases agree with TRBD2. The germline V gene encodes CDR1 SQVTM and CDR2 ANQGSEA. Trimming cost V 7 bases and J 2 bases; bases outside gene matches: 4. The CDR3 runs 13 residues. The CDR3 region is CSGRLADTDTQYF. CDR3 bases: TGCAGCGGCCGACTAGCGGACACAGATACGCAGTATTTT.

This clonotype has at least ten counts. The chain joins TRBV15 to TRBJ2-7; 7 bases align to TRBD1. The V and J ends lost 4 bases and 5 bases, in that order; junction bases with no gene match: 11. The V gene's germline CDR1 is LNHNV and CDR2 YYDKDF (reference sequence). The CDR3 consists of 15 residues. This chain's CDR3 is CATSTNRDSVDEQYF. CDR3 in DNA: TGTGCCACCAGCACAAACCGGGACAGTGTCGACGAGCAGTACTTC.

There are many counts of this clonotype. This chain uses TRBV19 with TRBJ1-5; D is unclear. Between the trimmed V and J ends, which lost 5 bases and 6 bases, there was a span of 23 bases. Germline CDR1 and CDR2: LNHDA and SQIVND (reference sequence). The CDR3 spans 17 residues. The CDR3 bases are TGTGCCAGTAGTGTATATGCCTATGTGGGCGGCGGTCAGCCCCAGCATTTT. The encoded protein is CASSVYAYVGGGQPQHF.

Remarks on this clonotype: The CDR3 does not close with the conserved phenylalanine or tryptophan, likely indicating a read error. The limits of the CDR3 on the DNA are not certain, so only TCRdb's listed CDR3 is given. J is TRBJ1-1 and V is TRBV12-2; whether TRBD1, the table's D call, matches the DNA was not checked. TRBV12-2 corresponds to a pseudogene. 13 amino acids form the CDR3, both terminal residues included. Here the CDR3 reads CARPGRGNTEAFC.

This clonotype was seen a handful of times. The chain joins TRBV20-1 to TRBJ2-1, with D tentatively TRBD2 (5 bases). The CDR3 extends over 14 amino acids. Looked up from germline, CDR1 is DFQATT and CDR2 is SNEGSKA (reference sequence). Trimming removed 0 bases at V and 4 bases at J, with 10 bases between. DNA for the CDR3: TGCAGTGCTAGAGAACCGGGGATATACAATGAGCAGTTCTTC. Its protein product is CSAREPGIYNEQFF.

The chain carries TRBV2 and TRBJ1-1; D remains unclear. Germline V gives CDR1 SNHLY, CDR2 FYNNEI. Trimming left V 4 bases short and J 4 bases short, with 16 bases between. CDR3 size: 15 residues. CDR3 coding DNA: TGTGCCAGCAGTGTTAGTCGGACCGATGGCACTGAAGCTTTCTTT. Amino acids: CASSVSRTDGTEAFF.

This chain uses TRBV27 with TRBJ2-3; 7 bases map to TRBD2. After removal of 1 base from V and 3 bases from J, the junction contained 13 bases not matched to a gene. This CDR3 is 18 amino acids long. CDR1 MNHEY and CDR2 SMNVEV come from the germline V gene (reference sequence). This CDR3 reads CASSLYSLGGLRTDTQYF. In nucleotides, the CDR3 is TGTGCCAGCAGTTTATATTCGCTGGGGGGGTTGAGAACAGATACGCAGTATTTT.

At least ten counts were recorded for this clonotype. The rearrangement links TRBV20-1 to TRBJ1-3, with unresolved D. The CDR3 consists of 17 residues. Germline CDR1 and CDR2: DFQATT and SNEGSKA (reference sequence). The V gene lost 1 base and the J gene lost 0 bases, with 16 bases spanning the gap. CDR3: CSARGLKLGSSGNTIYF. In DNA, the CDR3 is TGCAGTGCTAGAGGACTCAAGCTTGGCTCCTCTGGAAACACCATATATTTT.

This clonotype was seen many times. The chain links TRBV9 to TRBJ1-1, with D possibly TRBD1 on 6 matching bases. The CDR3 loop spans 17 amino acids. Trimming took 3 bases from V and 3 from J, leaving 21 bases between them. Germline CDR1 reads SGDLS; CDR2 reads YYNGEE. The CDR3 loop reads CASSGRHVGARDTEAFF. For the CDR3, the DNA is TGTGCCAGCAGCGGACGACACGTGGGGGCGCGGGACACTGAAGCTTTCTTT.

This clonotype has more than one count but fewer than ten. This chain joins TRBV20-1 and TRBJ2-7; 7 bases are a match to TRBD1. V was clipped by 0 bases and J by 2 bases; unmatched bases: 13. CDR1 and CDR2 from the germline V gene are DFQATT and SNEGSKA (reference sequence). This CDR3 comprises 17 residues. The CDR3 DNA reads as TGCAGTGCTAGAGATCTAAAAACGACAGGGAATCCCTACGAGCAGTACTTC. This gives the protein CSARDLKTTGNPYEQYF.

This clonotype was seen many times. One end of the junction is discordant with germline, which a read error may explain. The rearrangement uses TRBV5-1 and TRBJ2-7; 10 bases fit TRBD1. This CDR3 spans 15 amino acids. The germline V gene encodes CDR1 SGHRS and CDR2 YFSETQ. The CDR3 sequence is CASSLAGTGVYEQYF. The CDR3 DNA sequence: TGTGCCAGCAGCTTAGCCGGGACAGGGGTCTACGAGCAGTACTTC.

The V gene is TRBV15, the J gene TRBJ1-1, with unresolved D. From germline, CDR1 is LNHNV and CDR2 YYDKDF (reference sequence). The V gene lost 2 bases and the J gene lost 5 bases, with 6 bases spanning the gap. The length of the CDR3 is 12 residues. CDR3 DNA sequence: TGTGCCACCAGCAGACCTACAACTGAAGCTTTCTTT. Translation: CATSRPTTEAFF.